A selection of T cell receptor beta chains follows, all from one sample in a study of PD-1 blockade in classical Hodgkin lymphoma. Profiling relied on immunoSEQ multiplex PCR, and the TCRdb table lists in-frame clones only, not all of them. The sample consists of about 40,000 clones, roughly three quarters of them appearing once. Source: peripheral blood mononuclear cells (PBMCs), taken before the second cycle of nivolumab. These receptors were collected from a human donor with classical Hodgkin lymphoma. Both conserved end residues are part of each CDR3. The D gene is left open where the match is weak. The size entry is marked missing in some rows and otherwise reads once, few, many or a size class.

length	J	D	V	size	DNA	CDR3
15	TRBJ1-2	NA	TRBV28	NA	TGTGCCAGCAGCCCCTTGGGTGGATTAAAGGGGGGCTACACCTTC	CASSPLGGLKGGYTF
17	TRBJ2-7	NA	TRBV28	NA	TGTGCCAGCAGTTTCATAGGTAGGGGGTCTAGCTCCTACGAGCAGTACTTC	CASSFIGRGSSSYEQYF
15	TRBJ1-1	TRBD1	TRBV4-1	medium-sized	TGCGCCAGCAGCCAAGGACAGGGCTCAAACACTGAAGCTTTCTTT	CASSQGQGSNTEAFF
14	TRBJ1-1	TRBD1	TRBV4-1	NA	TGCGCCAGCAGCCACCCAGGGGGGAACACTGAAGCTTTCTTT	CASSHPGGNTEAFF
17	TRBJ1-2	NA	TRBV4-3	NA	TGCGCCAGCAGCCAAGTCTTGTCAGGCCTGACCACGGGGGGCTACACCTTC	CASSQVLSGLTTGGYTF
11	TRBJ2-1	NA	TRBV7-3	NA	TGTGCCAGTACAGGCTACAATGAGCAGTTCTTC	CASTGYNEQFF
14	TRBJ1-4	TRBD1	TRBV6-1	few	TGTGCCAGCAGCCGACAGGGGTTGAGTGAAAAACTGTTTTTT	CASSRQGLSEKLFF
13	TRBJ2-3	NA	TRBV30	NA	TGTGCCTGGAGTCTTATCCACACAGATACGCAGTATTTT	CAWSLIHTDTQYF
15	TRBJ2-1	NA	TRBV5-4	NA	TGTGCCAGCAGCTTGGAGGCAGGGGGGGACAATGAGCAGTTCTTC	CASSLEAGGDNEQFF
15	TRBJ2-3	TRBD2	TRBV29-1	NA	TGCAGCGTTGCGATGACTAGCGGAACCACAGATACGCAGTATTTT	CSVAMTSGTTDTQYF
15	TRBJ1-4	TRBD1	TRBV25-1	NA	TGTGCCAGCAGTGATCTGGGGACAGGGAATGAAAAACTGTTTTTT	CASSDLGTGNEKLFF
16	TRBJ2-7	TRBD1	TRBV6-5	few	TGTGCCAGCAGTTACTCGATCGGTCAGGGGGCCTACGAGCAGTACTTC	CASSYSIGQGAYEQYF
15	TRBJ2-7	TRBD2	TRBV30	once	TGTGCCTGGAGTGGTGGCGGGGGAGGCTACTACGAGCAGTACTTC	CAWSGGGGGYYEQYF
18	TRBJ2-3	TRBD2	TRBV18	few	TGTGCCAGCTCACCAATGATAACGCGGCGGGAGGGCACAGATACGCAGTATTTT	CASSPMITRREGTDTQYF
13	TRBJ2-3	NA	TRBV5-5	NA	TGTGCCAGCTTGACAGCTAGCACAGATACGCAGTATTTT	CASLTASTDTQYF
16	TRBJ1-1	NA	TRBV18	once	TGTGCCAGCTCACCAAACGTGAACAGAGAAGGCACTGAAGCTTTCTTT	CASSPNVNREGTEAFF
16	TRBJ2-1	TRBD2	TRBV11-1	NA	TGTGCCAGCAGCCCGCCGGGACTAGCGGGGGCTTGGGAGCAGTTCTTC	CASSPPGLAGAWEQFF
16	TRBJ1-2	TRBD1	TRBV4-3	once	TGCGCCAGCAGCCAGGGACAGGGGCTGCTTATAGGTGGCTACACCTTC	CASSQGQGLLIGGYTF
12	TRBJ1-6	TRBD1	TRBV5-8	few	TGTGCCAGTGGACAGGGATTGGGTACCCTCCACTTT	CASGQGLGTLHF
13	TRBJ1-1	NA	TRBV27	NA	TGTGCCAGCAGTTTTTCGGAGAACACTGAAGCTTTCTTT	CASSFSENTEAFF
14	TRBJ1-3	TRBD1	TRBV18	NA	TGTGCCAGCTCAGAAGGGGGCTATGGAAACACCATATATTTT	CASSEGGYGNTIYF
13	TRBJ1-1	TRBD1	TRBV25-1	medium-sized	TGTGCCAGCCGAGGACAGGGAGACACTGAAGCTTTCTTT	CASRGQGDTEAFF
14	TRBJ1-2	NA	TRBV5-6	NA	TGTGCCAGCAGCTCGGGGCGAGGGTTCTATGGCTACACCTTC	CASSSGRGFYGYTF
16	TRBJ2-2	TRBD2	TRBV18	NA	TGTGCCAGCTCACCCTCTAGCGGGACGGACACCGGGGAGCTGTTTTTT	CASSPSSGTDTGELFF
13	TRBJ2-7	NA	TRBV30	NA	TGTGCCCGGAGTGAAGTTCTATCCTACGAGCAGTACTTC	CARSEVLSYEQYF
15	TRBJ1-2	TRBD1	TRBV10-3	NA	TGTGCCATCAGTGAGTCGACGGGACAGGGTTATGGCTACACCTTC	CAISESTGQGYGYTF
13	TRBJ2-1	NA	TRBV11-3	NA	TGTGCCAGCAGCTTAGGGGACTCCTCGGAGCAGTTCTTC	CASSLGDSSEQFF
13	TRBJ2-1	NA	TRBV15	NA	TGTGCCACCAGTTCGGGGAACGACAATGAGCAGTTCTTC	CATSSGNDNEQFF
15	TRBJ1-6	TRBD1	TRBV19	NA	TGTGCCAGTAGTAACACGGGACAGGGAGATTCACCCCTCCACTTT	CASSNTGQGDSPLHF
16	TRBJ1-2	TRBD1	TRBV28	few	TGTGCCCCTGCACCCTCTCAGGGACAGGGCGTGGAGGGCTACACCTTC	CAPAPSQGQGVEGYTF
14	TRBJ2-4	NA	TRBV10-3	once	TGTGCCATCAGTGGTGATTCGAGAGGGGACATTCAGTACTTC	CAISGDSRGDIQYF
18	TRBJ2-3	TRBD2	TRBV7-3	NA	TGTGCCAGCAGCAAGCCTAGCGGGAGGGCCCTCGGCACAGATACGCAGTATTTT	CASSKPSGRALGTDTQYF
13	TRBJ1-6	NA	TRBV7-9	NA	TGTGCCAGCAGCTTGATGACCCATTCACCCCTCCACTTT	CASSLMTHSPLHF
16	TRBJ1-4	TRBD1	TRBV5-1	NA	TGCGCCAGCAGCTTGACAGGGGGTTCGACTAATGAAAAACTGTTTTTT	CASSLTGGSTNEKLFF
13	TRBJ1-6	NA	TRBV25-1	few	TGTGCCAGCAAGGGGACGGGTAGTTCACCCCTCCACTTT	CASKGTGSSPLHF
13	TRBJ1-1	NA	TRBV25-1	NA	TGTGCCAGCGAGGGTCTAATGAACACTGAAGCTTTCTTT	CASEGLMNTEAFF
14	TRBJ1-2	NA	TRBV4-3	NA	TGCGCCAGCAGCCAAGATACAGGGAACTATGGCTACACCTTC	CASSQDTGNYGYTF
15	TRBJ2-7	TRBD1	TRBV6-5	NA	TGTGCCAGCAGCCCGACAGGGGGCGCTTTCTACGAGCAGTACTTC	CASSPTGGAFYEQYF
13	TRBJ2-3	NA	TRBV30	NA	TGTGCCTTGGGGCTGACTGGCACAGATACGCAGTATTTT	CALGLTGTDTQYF
15	TRBJ1-4	TRBD1	TRBV5-1	NA	TGCGCCAGCAGGGCGGGACAGGGGTCAACCGAAAAACTGTTTTTT	CASRAGQGSTEKLFF
18	TRBJ2-1	TRBD1	TRBV5-1	few	TGCGCCAGCAGCTATTTTTCGACGGACAGGGGGCGATCCAATGAGCAGTTCTTC	CASSYFSTDRGRSNEQFF
15	TRBJ2-7	NA	TRBV5-1	NA	TGCGCCAGCAGCCCCGCACGGGCGGGGCATTACGAGCAGTACTTC	CASSPARAGHYEQYF
15	TRBJ2-7	TRBD1	TRBV19	NA	TGTGCCAGTAAGTTAGGGGACAGGGAGCCCTACGAGCAGTACTTC	CASKLGDREPYEQYF
12	TRBJ2-1	NA	TRBV12-5	NA	TGTGCTAGTGGCCCCCTCAGCAATGAGCAGTTCTTC	CASGPLSNEQFF
16	TRBJ2-2	NA	TRBV5-1	NA	TGCGCCAGCAGCCAGCATACGACGATAAACACCGGGGAGCTGTTTTTT	CASSQHTTINTGELFF
16	TRBJ1-1	NA	TRBV25-1	NA	TGTGCCAGCAGACCGCCCCGCTCAGGCCTAAACACTGAAGCTTTCTTT	CASRPPRSGLNTEAFF
14	TRBJ1-1	NA	TRBV11-3	NA	TGTGCCAGCAGCTTAAGGGGAATGAACACTGAAGCTTTCTTT	CASSLRGMNTEAFF
16	TRBJ2-1	NA	TRBV5-1	NA	TGCGCCAGCAGCCCAGACTCCCGGAAGTCCTACAATGAGCAGTTCTTC	CASSPDSRKSYNEQFF
14	TRBJ2-1	NA	TRBV6-5	NA	TGTGCCAGCAAAATCAGGGGATCCTACAATGAGCAGTTCTTC	CASKIRGSYNEQFF
11	TRBJ1-2	NA	TRBV29-1	medium-sized	TGCAGCGTTGAGAGGGGCTATGGCTACACCTTC	CSVERGYGYTF
17	TRBJ2-1	NA	TRBV7-9	NA	TGTGCCAGCAGCCTAAAGGGGGGTATTTCATCCTTTAATGAGCAGTTCTTC	CASSLKGGISSFNEQFF
15	TRBJ1-1	TRBD1	TRBV11-1	NA	TGTGCCAGCAGCCATGGACAGGGGGCTTTCACTGAAGCTTTCTTT	CASSHGQGAFTEAFF
17	TRBJ2-3	TRBD1	TRBV7-9	few	TGTGCCAGCAGCTCTTCCACAGGGGCGAGGGAAACAGATACGCAGTATTTT	CASSSSTGARETDTQYF